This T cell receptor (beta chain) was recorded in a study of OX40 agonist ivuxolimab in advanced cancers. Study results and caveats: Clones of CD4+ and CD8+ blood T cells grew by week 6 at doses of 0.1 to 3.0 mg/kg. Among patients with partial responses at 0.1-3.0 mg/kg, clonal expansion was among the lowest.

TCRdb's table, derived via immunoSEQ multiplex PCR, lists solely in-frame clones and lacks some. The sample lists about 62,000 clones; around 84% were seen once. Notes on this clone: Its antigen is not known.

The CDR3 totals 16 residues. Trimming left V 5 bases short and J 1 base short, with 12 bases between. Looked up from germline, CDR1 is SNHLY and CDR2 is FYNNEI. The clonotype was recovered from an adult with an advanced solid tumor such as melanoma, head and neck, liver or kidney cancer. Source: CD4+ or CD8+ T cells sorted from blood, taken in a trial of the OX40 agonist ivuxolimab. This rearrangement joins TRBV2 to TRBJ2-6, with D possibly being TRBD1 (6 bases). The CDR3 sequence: CASSSGTSSGANVLTF. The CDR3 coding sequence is TGTGCCAGCAGTTCCGGGACATCTTCTGGGGCCAACGTCCTGACTTTC.